Here is one TCR beta chain with its context. Germline assignment: CDR1 GTSNPN and CDR2 SVGIG (reference sequence). The CDR3 runs 14 residues. With V trimmed by 2 bases and J by 4 bases, 5 bases remained unmatched. TCRdb keeps only in-frame clones here, not all; method: immunoSEQ multiplex PCR. Of about 130,000 clones listed, 85% to 90% are singletons. The record originates from a study of blood T cell repertoires in COVID-19. This chain joins TRBV30 and TRBJ1-3, with TRBD1 matching 7 bases. The source material was peripheral blood. The origin of this receptor is a man older than 75 with active or convalescent COVID-19. The CDR3 reads CAWSPGTEGNTIYF. The CDR3 bases are TGTGCCTGGAGTCCCGGGACAGAGGGAAACACCATATATTTT.